Listed here are 13 T cell receptor beta chains from one sample, sequenced in a study of blood T cell repertoires in COVID-19. Sequenced by immunoSEQ multiplex PCR; TCRdb stores in-frame clones only, minus some. The repertoire holds roughly 200,000 clones, with about 83% as singletons. The sequencing input was PBMCs or T cells enriched from blood (not recorded which). The receptors were sampled from a man in his forties with acute COVID-19.

This chain links TRBV7-3 with TRBJ2-3; a possible D gene is TRBD2 (6 bases). Trimming pared 0 bases from V and 4 bases from J, leaving 11 bases between. Germline V lookup: CDR1 SGHTA, CDR2 FQGTGA. The length of the CDR3 is 15 residues. CDR3 residues: CASSLTSGLSDTQYF. In DNA, the CDR3 is TGTGCCAGCAGCTTAACGTCCGGACTATCAGATACGCAGTATTTT. The variable domain in full, with the rest retrieved from reference TRBV7-3 and TRBJ2-3, is GAGVSQTPSNKVTEKGKYVELRCDPISGHTALYWYRQSLGQGPEFLIYFQGTGAADDSGLPNDRFFAVRPEGSVSTLKIQRTERGDSAVYLCASSLTSGLSDTQYFGPGTRLTVL.

The chain couples TRBV5-1 to TRBJ2-7; TRBD2 might be the D (6 bases). Germline V CDR1 and CDR2: SGHRS, YFSETQ. This CDR3 contains 14 residues. V lost 2 bases, J lost 2 bases, and 11 bases lay in between. CDR3 residues: CASSFGTDAYEQYF. The CDR3 DNA follows: TGCGCCAGCAGCTTCGGGACTGATGCCTACGAGCAGTACTTC.

This clone was observed a single time. V usage is TRBV2 and J usage is TRBJ2-5, with D perhaps matching TRBD1 (5 bases). This CDR3 spans 13 amino acids. Germline lookup yields CDR1 SNHLY and CDR2 FYNNEI. Trimming removed 5 bases at V and 5 bases at J, with 12 bases between. CDR3 region: CASSPPGQETQYF. The CDR3 nucleotides read TGTGCCAGCAGTCCACCAGGGCAGGAGACCCAGTACTTC.

This clone was counted a few times. The genes are TRBV18 and TRBJ1-2, with 8 bases fitting TRBD1. The V gene end was trimmed by 3 bases and the J gene end by 8 bases; junction bases not matched to a gene: 11. The germline CDR1 and CDR2 sequences are KGHSH and LQKENI. The CDR3 is made up of 15 amino acids. CDR3 nucleotide sequence: TGTGCCAGCTCACCGGGCCTTCAGGGGGCTGAAGGCTACACCTTC. Protein: CASSPGLQGAEGYTF.

The V gene is TRBV14, the J gene TRBJ1-6; no clear D gene. The germline V gene has CDR1 SGHDN and CDR2 FVKESK. Trimming shortened V by 1 base and J by 7 bases, and 5 bases separated the two germline ends. The CDR3 extends over 13 amino acids. CDR3 sequence (DNA): TGTGCCAGCAGCCAAGTATTAAATTCACCCCTCCACTTT. Encoded protein: CASSQVLNSPLHF.

This clone has ten or more counts. This chain joins TRBV25-1 and TRBJ2-1; 7 positions match TRBD2. The CDR3 totals 11 residues. Germline V CDR1 and CDR2: MGHDK, SYGVNS. The CDR3 protein is CAGAAGDEQFF. CDR3 DNA sequence: TGTGCGGGAGCGGCGGGGGATGAGCAGTTCTTC.

The gene calls are TRBV5-4 and TRBJ1-6; 9 nucleotides align to TRBD1. The CDR3 contains 17 residues. Germline V lookup: CDR1 SGHNT, CDR2 YYREEE (reference sequence). V lost 4 bases, J lost 5 bases, and 10 bases stayed unmatched. CDR3 protein: CASSGGTGYRDNSPLHF. The DNA for the CDR3 is TGTGCCAGCAGCGGAGGGACAGGGTACAGGGATAATTCACCCCTCCACTTT.

The chain carries TRBV4-1 and TRBJ2-1, with unresolved D. Trimming stripped 0 bases from V and 5 bases from J, with 5 bases between. The CDR3 contains 13 residues. CDR1 MGHRA and CDR2 YSYEKL come from the germline V gene. Written as DNA, the CDR3 is TGCGCCAGCAGCCAAGATAGAAACAATGAGCAGTTCTTC. Translated: CASSQDRNNEQFF.

This clone appeared once. The gene calls are TRBV28 and TRBJ2-2; D gene uncertain. CDR1 is MDHEN and CDR2 is SYDVKM in the germline V gene. With 1 base removed from V and 7 bases from J, the gap between germline ends came to 4 bases. The CDR3 loop spans 12 amino acids. In nucleotides, the CDR3 is TGTGCCAGCAGTTTATTACTCGGGGAGCTGTTTTTT. This translates into CASSLLLGELFF.

This rearrangement joins TRBV19 to TRBJ1-4; 9 bases agree with TRBD1. Losses at the gene ends were 6 bases for V and 5 bases for J; bases not matched to a gene: 10. Germline loops: CDR1 LNHDA, CDR2 SQIVND (reference sequence). This CDR3 region has 16 residues. The CDR3 region has the DNA TGTGCCAGTAGGATGGGACAGGGAAAAAGAAATGAAAAACTGTTTTTT. As protein: CASRMGQGKRNEKLFF.

This chain uses TRBV18 with TRBJ2-3, with 14 bases fitting TRBD2. Germline trimming cut 2 bases from V and 5 bases from J; bases unmatched to any gene: 9. Germline V gene data show CDR1 as KGHSH and CDR2 as LQKENI. The CDR3 length is 18 residues. As DNA, the CDR3 is TGTGCCAGCTCACCATATGCGACTAGCGGGAGGGCAGGAGATACGCAGTATTTT. Residues: CASSPYATSGRAGDTQYF.

This CDR3 is CASRIQGGAEAFF. CDR3 nucleotides: TGTGCCAGCAGGATCCAGGGGGGCGCTGAAGCTTTCTTT. This chain connects TRBV6-5 to TRBJ1-1; 7 bases line up with TRBD1. The germline CDR1 and CDR2 sequences are MNHEY and SVGAGI. V lost 6 bases, J lost 6 bases, and 7 bases stayed unmatched. The CDR3 is made up of 13 amino acids.

This clone was seen only a few times. J is TRBJ1-2 and V is TRBV3-1 (or the pseudogene TRBV3-2); the D is unclear. Germline V gene lookup returns CDR1 LGHDT and CDR2 YNNKEL (reference sequence). The CDR3 consists of 14 residues. The ends were cut back, 0 bases at V and 1 base at J, with 6 bases in the middle. Written as DNA, the CDR3 is TGTGCCAGCAGCCAAGATGCGAGTAACTATGGCTACACCTTC. The encoded protein is CASSQDASNYGYTF.